Following are 13 T cell receptor beta chains from one sample sequenced in a study of T cells in Graves' hyperthyroidism and ophthalmopathy (dated by TCRdb to about 2019). The protocol used for the library was multiplex PCR. The reads were generated on an Illumina HiSeq 2000. TCR beta CDR3 regions were amplified from RNA transcripts. The TCR CDR3 was subjected to a first round of RT-PCR using the HTBI primer set and the Qiagen OneStep RT-PCR kit. Using fastp trimming at Q25 and MiXCR clonotype assembly, TCRdb reanalyzed the public sequencing data and kept in-frame beta chains. Identical CDR3 protein sequences are pooled into one entry, listed with their most common genes and DNA. A total of about 420,000 distinct CDR3 sequences appear in this sample, about an eighth of them only once. 4% to 6.5% of the sample is held by the ten biggest clonotypes. The sequenced sample consisted of blood. These TCRs come from a woman under 30 with Graves' hyperthyroidism.

There are many counts of this clonotype. The chain carries TRBV20-1 and TRBJ2-7; TRBD1 matches 7 bases. Looked up from germline, CDR1 is DFQATT and CDR2 is SNEGSKA (reference sequence). This CDR3 has 15 amino acids. After removal of 1 base from V and 1 base from J, the junction contained 7 bases not matched to a gene. Here the CDR3 reads CSARAMTGNSYEQYF. CDR3 DNA sequence: TGCAGTGCTAGAGCAATGACAGGGAATTCCTACGAGCAGTACTTC.

This clonotype appeared a few times. The chain combines TRBV9 with TRBJ2-7; TRBD1 agrees at 9 bases. The length of the CDR3 is 14 residues. J gave up 5 bases and V 3 bases, and 6 bases lay outside the gene matches. CDR1 and CDR2 from the germline V gene are SGDLS and YYNGEE. Written as DNA, the CDR3 is TGTGCCAGCAGCGACAGGGGGCAAGGCGACGAGCAGTACTTC. Its protein is CASSDRGQGDEQYF.

This clonotype was counted at least ten times. This sequence joins TRBV18 and TRBJ2-5, with D unresolved. Germline CDR1 KGHSH, CDR2 LQKENI. This CDR3 has 13 residues. V lost 2 bases, J lost 0 bases, and 4 bases lay in between. The chain's CDR3 is CASSPDNQETQYF. The CDR3 DNA reads TGTGCCAGCTCACCAGACAACCAAGAGACCCAGTACTTC.

There are many counts of this clonotype. The chain recombines TRBV27 with TRBJ1-6; possible D gene TRBD1, 6 bases. This CDR3 has 14 amino acids. The germline V and J ends were trimmed by 5 bases and 9 bases, with 14 bases remaining between them. The germline gives CDR1 MNHEY, CDR2 SMNVEV (reference sequence). CDR3 region: CASSPHRAGSPLHF. The CDR3 nucleotides read TGTGCCAGCAGTCCGCACAGGGCTGGTTCACCCCTCCACTTT.

The gene calls are TRBV14 and TRBJ1-1; D gene ambiguous. Germline CDR1 reads SGHDN; CDR2 reads FVKESK. This CDR3 is built from 13 residues. Trimming removed 5 bases at V and 8 bases at J, with 15 bases between. Here the CDR3 DNA reads TGTGCCAGCAGCTTTCGCGATAGTCCCGAAGCTTTCTTT. The encoded protein is CASSFRDSPEAFF.

This clonotype was seen at least ten times. V usage is TRBV3-1 and J usage is TRBJ2-7, with D perhaps TRBD2 (5 bases). Germline V CDR1 and CDR2: LGHDT, YNNKEL (reference sequence). The CDR3 is made up of 15 amino acids. V was clipped by 2 bases and J by 1 base, with 12 bases between them. This CDR3 reads CASSQPGLGSYEQYF. The CDR3 nucleotides are TGTGCCAGCAGCCAACCGGGATTGGGGTCCTACGAGCAGTACTTC.

This clonotype has at least ten counts. The chain carries TRBV11-1 and TRBJ2-1; TRBD1 aligns across 7 bases. Germline trimming cut 6 bases from V and 3 bases from J; bases unmatched to any gene: 5. The CDR3 totals 14 residues. The V gene's germline CDR1 is SGHAT and CDR2 FQDESV (reference sequence). The CDR3 bases are TGTGCCAGCAGTCTCCGGGACAGCTACAATGAGCAGTTCTTC. Protein sequence: CASSLRDSYNEQFF.

Many counts were recorded for this clonotype. This rearrangement joins TRBV28 to TRBJ1-3, with D maybe TRBD1 (6 bases). CDR1 and CDR2 from the germline V gene are MDHEN and SYDVKM. V dropped 7 bases and J dropped 1 base, with 14 bases sitting between them. This CDR3 has 15 residues. The CDR3 DNA reads TGTGCCAGCAAGCCTCAGGGGATGTCTGGAAACACCATATATTTT. Translated: CASKPQGMSGNTIYF.

This clonotype was detected ten times or more. The V call is TRBV7-2, the J call TRBJ2-7, with TRBD1 matching 7 bases. Germline V gene lookup returns CDR1 SGHTA and CDR2 FQGNSA. V shed 4 bases, J shed 2 bases, and the junction held 8 bases outside the gene matches. This CDR3 is 15 amino acids long. The DNA of the CDR3 is TGTGCCAGCAGCTCCAGTAGGGGGCCCCCCTACGAGCAGTACTTC. This encodes CASSSSRGPPYEQYF.

With respect to this clonotype: Mismatch with germline at one junction end may stem from a read error. The chain combines TRBV5-1 with TRBJ2-1, with 7 bases that match TRBD2. The CDR3 is 13 residues long. Germline CDR1 reads SGHRS; CDR2 reads YFSETQ. CDR3 DNA: TGTGCCAGCAGCTTAAAGGAAGCGGGAGAGCAGTTCTTC. It specifies CASSLKEAGEQFF.

In DNA form, the CDR3 reads TGCGCCAGCAGCCAAGGGTTGACAGCGGAGAAGGAGACCCAGTACTTC. Its translation: CASSQGLTAEKETQYF. V and J are TRBV4-1 and TRBJ2-5; perhaps D is TRBD1 or TRBD2 (5 bases each). The ends were cut back, 1 base at V and 5 bases at J, with 17 bases in the middle. Germline V gene sequence: CDR1 MGHRA, CDR2 YSYEKL. This CDR3 has 16 amino acids.

This clonotype has at least ten counts. The chain couples TRBV7-2 to TRBJ1-5, with D maybe TRBD1 (6 bases). Germline V gene data show CDR1 as SGHTA and CDR2 as FQGNSA. V lost 6 bases, J lost 8 bases, and 14 bases lay in between. CDR3 size: 13 residues. CDR3 in DNA: TGTGCCAGCAGTAATCAGGGGTATGAGCCCCAGCATTTT. It is translated as CASSNQGYEPQHF.

This clonotype was seen at least ten times. J is TRBJ2-1 and V is TRBV7-2; D perhaps matches TRBD2 (6 bases). Germline-derived CDR1 and CDR2 are SGHTA and FQGNSA. CDR3 length: 15 amino acids. Between the trimmed V and J ends, which lost 7 bases and 1 base, there was a span of 14 bases. As DNA, the CDR3 is TGTGCCAGCACCGTCCAGACTAGTTCCTACAATGAGCAGTTCTTC. It specifies CASTVQTSSYNEQFF.